Each of the 14 T cell receptor beta chains below was sequenced from the same sample in a study of T cell responses to AZD1222 COVID-19 vaccine. Method: immunoSEQ multiplex PCR; TCRdb's copy keeps in-frame clones and lacks some. The sample carries 95,000 to 100,000 clones, 87% recorded once. Sequences were derived from peripheral blood, sampled 28 days after the second AZD1222 dose. These TCRs come from an adult who received the AZD1222 COVID-19 vaccine.

The sample holds a few counts of this clone. V is TRBV19 and J is TRBJ1-2; 10 nucleotides line up with TRBD1. J was trimmed by 0 bases and V by 5 bases; bases with no gene match: 3. CDR1 is LNHDA, CDR2 SQIVND, per germline (reference sequence). This CDR3 contains 15 residues. The chain's CDR3 is CASSFGTGANYGYTF. CDR3 DNA: TGTGCCAGTAGTTTCGGGACAGGGGCTAACTATGGCTACACCTTC.

J is TRBJ2-1 and V is TRBV6-2 or TRBV6-3; TRBD2 matches 12 bases. From germline, CDR1 is MNHEY and CDR2 SVGEGT. CDR3 length: 17 residues. V trimming: 4 bases; J trimming: 9 bases; junction bases outside the gene matches: 13. DNA for the CDR3: TGTGCCAGCAGTTTCTACGGACTAGCGGGGTACTTGGGTGAGCAGTTCTTC. It yields the protein CASSFYGLAGYLGEQFF.

The chain is built from TRBV4-3 and TRBJ2-7; 8 bases are a match to TRBD2. There are 15 residues in the CDR3. Trimming cost V 1 base and J 4 bases; bases outside gene matches: 6. Germline CDR1 LGHNA, CDR2 YSLEER. The chain's CDR3 is CASSQGPSGSYEQYF. In DNA form, the CDR3 reads TGCGCCAGCAGCCAAGGTCCTAGCGGGTCTTACGAGCAGTACTTC.

This clone appeared once. The chain combines TRBV28 with TRBJ2-7, with no clear D. V lost 6 bases to trimming and J lost 3 bases, with 12 bases between them. Germline V gene sequence: CDR1 MDHEN, CDR2 SYDVKM. The CDR3 extends over 13 amino acids. The CDR3 DNA is TGTGCCAGCAGACCACCTCCGGGCTACGAGCAGTACTTC. Translation: CASRPPPGYEQYF. The whole variable domain, remainder taken from reference TRBV28 and TRBJ2-7, is DVKVTQSSRYLVKRTGEKVFLECVQDMDHENMFWYRQDPGLGLRLIYFSYDVKMKEKGDIPEGYSVSREKKERFSLILESASTNQTSMYLCASRPPPGYEQYFGPGTRLTVT.

This chain links TRBV7-2 with TRBJ2-1, with TRBD2 matching over 8 bases. Germline V lookup: CDR1 SGHTA, CDR2 FQGNSA. The ends lost 4 bases at V and 7 bases at J; junction bases unmatched: 12. The CDR3 is 16 residues long. The chain's CDR3 is CASSSWTSRARNEQFF. For the CDR3, the DNA is TGTGCCAGCAGCTCCTGGACTAGCAGAGCTAGGAATGAGCAGTTCTTC.

In the case of this clone: At one of its ends the junction is not consistent with the germline gene, which may arise from a read error. The CDR3 loop is CASSLGQEAEAFF. The CDR3 coding sequence is TGTGCCAGCAGCTTAGGACAGGAGGCTGAAGCTTTCTTT. J is TRBJ1-1 and V is TRBV12-3 or TRBV12-4; 7 bases map to TRBD1. The CDR3 contains 13 residues.

This clone was seen only a few times. The gene calls are TRBV13 and TRBJ2-7, with 7 nucleotides matching TRBD2. Germline-derived CDR1 and CDR2 are PRHDT and FYEKMQ (reference sequence). This CDR3 contains 17 residues. After removal of 5 bases from V and 6 bases from J, the junction contained 19 bases not matched to a gene. This chain's CDR3 is CASSPSGRLAGAIEQYF. CDR3 nucleotide sequence: TGTGCCAGCAGCCCCTCAGGGAGGTTGGCGGGAGCTATCGAGCAGTACTTC. Full variable domain (outside the CDR3, taken from reference TRBV13 and TRBJ2-7): AAGVIQSPRHLIKEKRETATLKCYPIPRHDTVYWYQQGPGQDPQFLISFYEKMQSDKGSIPDRFSAQQFSDYHSELNMSSLELGDSALYFCASSPSGRLAGAIEQYFGPGTRLTVT.

This clone was seen only a few times. The chain has TRBV12-3 or TRBV12-4 and TRBJ2-1; D may be TRBD1 or TRBD2 (5 bases each). V was trimmed by 11 bases and J by 6 bases, leaving 17 bases between them. CDR3 length equals 13 residues. CDR3 in amino acids: CAVGGDGINEQFF. CDR3 coding DNA: TGTGCCGTTGGGGGAGACGGGATCAATGAGCAGTTCTTC.

This chain connects TRBV7-8 to TRBJ2-2; 7 bases fit TRBD1. The germline V gene encodes CDR1 SGHVS and CDR2 FQNEAQ. V shed 2 bases, J shed 7 bases, and the junction held 10 bases outside the gene matches. This CDR3 is built from 16 residues. CDR3 sequence: CASSLSYRGHGGELFF. In nucleotides, the CDR3 is TGTGCCAGCAGCTTAAGTTACAGGGGACATGGCGGGGAGCTGTTTTTT.

The gene calls are TRBV12-3 or TRBV12-4 and TRBJ2-5; D ambiguous. With 1 base removed from V and 3 bases from J, the gap between germline ends came to 6 bases. The CDR3 is 13 amino acids. In nucleotides, the CDR3 is TGTGCCAGCAGTTTAGGCAGCGAAGAGACCCAGTACTTC. Amino acid sequence: CASSLGSEETQYF.

This chain joins TRBV7-8 and TRBJ1-5, with 10 bases that match TRBD1. The germline V gene encodes CDR1 SGHVS and CDR2 FQNEAQ. With 1 base clipped from V and 4 bases from J, the junction kept 4 bases outside the gene matches. The CDR3 runs 16 residues. The CDR3 DNA sequence: TGTGCCAGCAGCTTAGTCCGGGACAGGGGAAATCAGCCCCAGCATTTT. Amino acid sequence: CASSLVRDRGNQPQHF.

The gene calls are TRBV9 and TRBJ1-4; D perhaps matches TRBD1 (5 bases). V lost 4 bases, J lost 8 bases, and 18 bases lay in between. The CDR3 runs to 15 residues. Germline CDR1 and CDR2: SGDLS and YYNGEE. CDR3: CASSLAPGADEKLFF. The CDR3 DNA reads TGTGCCAGCAGCTTGGCGCCCGGGGCTGACGAAAAACTGTTTTTT.

The chain links TRBV5-1 to TRBJ1-3; 7 bases fit TRBD1. The CDR3 length is 14 residues. V trimming: 0 bases; J trimming: 4 bases; junction bases outside the gene matches: 1. Germline CDR1 reads SGHRS; CDR2 reads YFSETQ. The CDR3 DNA sequence: TGCGCCAGCAGCTTGGGGACAGGCGGAAACACCATATATTTT. It encodes CASSLGTGGNTIYF.

This clone was observed a single time. CDR3: CAWSVQGNEQYF. The CDR3, as DNA: TGTGCCTGGAGTGTACAGGGGAACGAGCAGTACTTC. This chain connects TRBV30 to TRBJ2-7; 7 nucleotides line up with TRBD1. V dropped 0 bases and J dropped 5; count of bases not matched to a gene: 1. This CDR3 is 12 amino acids long. Germline V lookup: CDR1 GTSNPN, CDR2 SVGIG (reference sequence).